The subject of this entry is one T cell receptor (beta chain). Its antigen is unknown. This sample was included in a study of cytomegalovirus exposure and HLA in healthy donors. Study-wide points: According to the study, 160 or so TCR beta chains were cytomegalovirus-associated.

Per the germline V gene, CDR1 is LGHNA and CDR2 is YSLEER. J gave up 0 bases and V 3 bases, and 10 bases lay outside the gene matches. The CDR3 consists of 17 residues. Profiled with immunoSEQ multiplex PCR; TCRdb holds only in-frame clones, not every one. The repertoire holds 150,000 to 200,000 clones, with over 80% as singletons. V is TRBV4-3 and J is TRBJ2-7; 8 bases map to TRBD2. The receptor was derived from a man younger than 45 in good health and CMV-seropositive. The source material was PBMCs. As DNA, the CDR3 is TGCGCCAGCAGCCAGACGCCGGCGGGGGGCGGCTCCTACGAGCAGTACTTC. Translation: CASSQTPAGGGSYEQYF.